This T cell receptor beta chain comes out of a study of T-cell reconstitution after alpha-beta-depleted transplantation in children. Germline assignment: CDR1 MDHEN and CDR2 SYDVKM. V trimming: 2 bases; J trimming: 8 bases; junction bases outside the gene matches: 7. CDR3 length: 14 residues. TCRbeta library preparation incorporated unique molecular identifiers. TCRdb re-analysed the PCR reads in MiXCR, keeping a single row per CDR3 protein. The repertoire holds over 200,000 distinct CDR3 sequences, around a sixth seen once, with approximately 40% in the top ten. The study's findings and limits: T-cell numbers and diversity one year post-transplant derived largely from freshly generated T cells.

Details on this clonotype: Antigen: not known.

The source is a male patient aged 2 to 10 who had a stem cell transplant for acute lymphoblastic leukemia, so the T cells may come from the graft donor. Specimen: PBMCs, mostly from graft donor cells, collected 360 days after TCRalphabeta/CD19-depleted stem cell transplant. The chain uses TRBV28 and TRBJ1-2; 8 nucleotides line up with TRBD1. The DNA of the CDR3 is TGTGCCAGCAGTTTACGAGCCAGGGGGCAAGGCTACACCTTC. Translated: CASSLRARGQGYTF.